This entry lists 15 T cell receptor beta chains sequenced from one sample in a study of blood T cell repertoires in COVID-19. Clones were sequenced by immunoSEQ multiplex PCR, and TCRdb holds only the in-frame ones, with some missing. The data hold about 300,000 clones, with about 93% observed a single time. Input material: PBMCs or T cells enriched from blood (not recorded which). The receptors here all came from a woman aged 25-40 years who had recovered from COVID-19.

The rearrangement links TRBV30 to TRBJ1-6; 8 bases align to TRBD1. CDR3 length: 13 amino acids. V shed 3 bases, J shed 14 bases, and the junction held 9 bases outside the gene matches. Germline CDR1 is GTSNPN and CDR2 is SVGIG (reference sequence). The CDR3 DNA reads as TGTGCCTGGAGAGCGACAGGGGAATCGACCCTCCACTTT. The encoded protein is CAWRATGESTLHF.

The rearrangement uses TRBV12-3 or TRBV12-4 and TRBJ1-4; TRBD1 is a possible D gene (5 bases). Trimming removed 6 bases from V and 8 bases from J, with 13 bases in between. The CDR3 sequence is 13 residues long. The CDR3 coding sequence is TGTGCCAGCAGCCTCAGGGTACACGAAAAACTGTTTTTT. It encodes CASSLRVHEKLFF.

The chain recombines TRBV3-1 (or the pseudogene TRBV3-2) with TRBJ2-7; TRBD2 matches 8 bases. The V and J ends lost 2 bases and 2 bases, in that order; junction bases with no gene match: 5. Germline V lookup: CDR1 LGHDT, CDR2 YNNKEL (reference sequence). The CDR3 runs to 15 residues. The CDR3: CASSQKREGPYEQYF. Written as DNA, the CDR3 is TGTGCCAGCAGCCAAAAACGGGAGGGCCCCTACGAGCAGTACTTC.

The chain combines TRBV24-1 with TRBJ1-4; 7 bases align to TRBD1. The V gene's germline CDR1 is KGHDR and CDR2 SFDVKD. The CDR3 loop spans 15 amino acids. The V segment lost 4 bases and the J segment 5 bases; nucleotides outside the gene matches: 6. The CDR3 loop is CATSELTGPNEKLFF. Written as DNA, the CDR3 is TGTGCCACCAGTGAGTTGACAGGGCCCAATGAAAAACTGTTTTTT.

The chain uses TRBV7-9 and TRBJ1-1; 8 nucleotides align to TRBD1. CDR1 SEHNR and CDR2 FQNEAQ come from the germline V gene (reference sequence). With V trimmed by 5 bases and J by 1 base, 6 bases remained unmatched. The CDR3 is 15 residues long. DNA of the CDR3: TGTGCCAGCAGCCTATGGACAGGGCCGAACACTGAAGCTTTCTTT. Protein product: CASSLWTGPNTEAFF.

The gene calls are TRBV10-3 and TRBJ2-1, with 13 bases fitting TRBD2. The CDR3 is 16 residues long. Germline V gives CDR1 ENHRY, CDR2 SYGVKD. V was pared by 4 bases and J by 2 bases, with 2 bases of the junction left unmatched. The CDR3, as DNA: TGTGCCATCAGTGCGACTAGCGGGAGGCCCTACAATGAGCAGTTCTTC. It yields the protein CAISATSGRPYNEQFF.

This clone appeared a single time. This chain uses TRBV6-1 with TRBJ2-7; 15 positions agree with TRBD2. After removal of 4 bases from V and 2 bases from J, the junction contained 3 bases not matched to a gene. The CDR3 covers 16 residues. CDR1 is MNHNS and CDR2 is SASEGT in the germline V gene. CDR3 coding DNA: TGTGCCAGCAGTGGGACTAGCGGGAGGGTGACCTACGAGCAGTACTTC. Protein product: CASSGTSGRVTYEQYF.

The chain couples TRBV3-1 (or the pseudogene TRBV3-2) to TRBJ2-5; 8 nucleotides line up with TRBD1. This CDR3 region has 15 residues. CDR1 LGHDT and CDR2 YNNKEL come from the germline V gene (reference sequence). V trimming: 0 bases; J trimming: 7 bases; junction bases outside the gene matches: 7. The CDR3, as DNA: TGTGCCAGCAGCCAAGATTTCAGGGGGCCTTGGACCCAGTACTTC. This codes for CASSQDFRGPWTQYF.

The chain is built from TRBV7-9 and TRBJ2-5; 7 bases are a match to TRBD1. V was clipped by 5 bases and J by 5 bases; unmatched bases: 11. The length of the CDR3 is 15 residues. The germline V gene encodes CDR1 SEHNR and CDR2 FQNEAQ (reference sequence). CDR3 bases: TGTGCCAGCAGCCCTACAGGGGCCGGTGGGGAGACCCAGTACTTC. Translated, it gives CASSPTGAGGETQYF.

The chain uses TRBV6-5 and TRBJ1-3; D may be TRBD1 (5 bases). Between the trimmed V and J ends, which lost 6 bases and 1 base, there was a span of 13 bases. CDR1 is MNHEY, CDR2 SVGAGI, per germline. CDR3 length equals 15 residues. In nucleotides, the CDR3 is TGTGCCAGCAGGCGACAGCCAGATTCTGGAAACACCATATATTTT. Encoded protein: CASRRQPDSGNTIYF.

V gene TRBV18 combines with J gene TRBJ1-5; TRBD1 might be the D (5 bases). The V and J ends lost 2 bases and 5 bases respectively, with 13 bases between them. The CDR3 spans 15 residues. Germline CDR1 and CDR2: KGHSH and LQKENI. The CDR3 reads CASSPYAQTDQPQHF. As DNA, the CDR3 is TGTGCCAGCTCACCATATGCACAGACAGATCAGCCCCAGCATTTT.

The CDR3 nucleotides are TGTGCCAGCTCACCACCCGCTAGCGGGAGGCTGGCGAATGAGCAGTTCTTC. It codes for CASSPPASGRLANEQFF. The chain couples TRBV18 to TRBJ2-1; 11 bases are shared with TRBD2. The CDR3 runs 17 residues. Looked up from germline, CDR1 is KGHSH and CDR2 is LQKENI. J gave up 7 bases and V 0 bases, and 8 bases lay outside the gene matches.

This sequence joins TRBV18 and TRBJ1-2; TRBD1 aligns across 7 bases. From germline, CDR1 is KGHSH and CDR2 LQKENI. CDR3 length equals 12 residues. The V and J ends lost 5 bases and 8 bases, in that order; junction bases with no gene match: 5. Here the CDR3 reads CASSMTDRGYTF. The CDR3 region has the DNA TGTGCCAGCTCAATGACGGACAGGGGCTACACCTTC.

V gene TRBV9 combines with J gene TRBJ1-1, with 7 nucleotides matching TRBD1. The length of the CDR3 is 17 residues. Trimming cost V 0 bases and J 7 bases; bases outside gene matches: 15. Germline CDR1 reads SGDLS; CDR2 reads YYNGEE. CDR3 loop: CASSVARDRESVVEAFF. In nucleotides, the CDR3 is TGTGCCAGCAGCGTAGCTCGCGACAGGGAATCGGTGGTTGAAGCTTTCTTT. The entire variable domain, with the rest obtained from reference TRBV9 and TRBJ1-1, is as follows: DSGVTQTPKHLITATGQRVTLRCSPRSGDLSVYWYQQSLDQGLQFLIQYYNGEERAKGNILERFSAQQFPDLHSELNLSSLELGDSALYFCASSVARDRESVVEAFFGQGTRLTVV.

V is TRBV29-1 and J is TRBJ2-3; TRBD2 matches 8 bases. This CDR3 is 14 amino acids long. The germline V gene encodes CDR1 SQVTM and CDR2 ANQGSEA. With 7 bases clipped from V and 3 bases from J, the junction kept 9 bases outside the gene matches. DNA for the CDR3: TGCAGCGCTAAGAGCGGGAGTGGTACAGATACGCAGTATTTT. Its protein product is CSAKSGSGTDTQYF.